These 2 T cell receptor beta chains share one sample of origin, sequenced in a study of T cell responses to AZD1222 COVID-19 vaccine. Assay used: immunoSEQ multiplex PCR; TCRdb lists only in-frame clones, some missing. The table lists about 35,000 clones, approximately 90% of them singletons. Sequenced material: peripheral blood, taken 28 days after the second AZD1222 dose. The receptors originated from an adult who received the AZD1222 COVID-19 vaccine.

CDR3 sequence: CASSGGTGWNSPLHF. The CDR3 DNA reads TGTGCCAGCAGCGGCGGGACAGGGTGGAATTCACCCCTCCACTTT. The rearrangement uses TRBV7-8 and TRBJ1-6, with 9 nucleotides matching TRBD1. Unmatched junction bases numbered 6, after V lost 5 bases and J lost 7 bases. CDR1 is SGHVS, CDR2 FQNEAQ, per germline. This CDR3 contains 15 residues.

This rearrangement joins TRBV7-2 to TRBJ2-3, with D unclear. The CDR3 length is 13 residues. V lost 3 bases, J lost 0 bases, and 4 bases lay in between. From germline, CDR1 is SGHTA and CDR2 FQGNSA. CDR3 in amino acids: CASSFLSTDTQYF. The CDR3 DNA reads TGTGCCAGCAGCTTTCTAAGCACAGATACGCAGTATTTT.